Below are 13 T cell receptor beta chains sequenced from a single sample in a study of tumor-infiltrating lymphocytes in primary liver carcinoma. From unsorted bulk tissue weighing about 20-32 mg, DNA and RNA were co-extracted. Constant-region priming of approximately 500 ng total RNA yielded TCR beta cDNA. Nested multiplex PCR, run for three rounds with slightly modified ARM-PCR, yielded TCR beta libraries. The first two PCR rounds, around 10 cycles each, used TRBV1-TRBV30 forward primers and a C-beta reverse primer. TCRdb recomputed calls from the multiplex PCR reads with MiXCR, one row per CDR3 protein. The table lists fewer than 200,000 distinct CDR3 sequences, 70% to 90% of them singletons, with 15% to 20% in the top ten. The specimen sequenced was tumor tissue from primary liver carcinoma. All receptors come from a man between 35 and 55 years old with primary liver carcinoma and hepatitis B virus infection.

This clonotype came up a few times. A much bigger clone sits one base away, suggesting this may be a read error. This rearrangement joins TRBV4-3 to TRBJ1-2, with D possibly TRBD1 on 5 matching bases. This CDR3 spans 14 amino acids. The germline gives CDR1 LGHNA, CDR2 YSLEER. V was shortened by 0 bases and J by 7 bases, with 12 bases between the two germline ends. The DNA for the CDR3 is TGCGCCAGCAGCCAAGACTGGTCGGGGCCTGGCTACACCTTC. Its protein product is CASSQDWSGPGYTF.

For this clonotype: An end of the junction does not agree with germline; a read error may underlie this. The rearrangement links TRBV12-3 or TRBV12-4 to TRBJ2-3; 7 nucleotides match TRBD1. This CDR3 comprises 15 residues. This CDR3 is CVSSLDRESTDTQYF. The CDR3, as DNA: TGTGTCAGCAGTTTAGACAGGGAATCCACAGATACGCAGTATTTT.

In DNA form, the CDR3 reads TGCAGCGTCGGGACTAGCGTGAGGCCTGGGGAGCAGTACTTC. It translates to CSVGTSVRPGEQYF. This rearrangement joins TRBV29-1 to TRBJ2-7; TRBD2 matches 10 bases. The CDR3 sequence is 14 residues long. J gave up 7 bases and V 6 bases, and 12 bases lay outside the gene matches. Germline-derived CDR1 and CDR2 are SQVTM and ANQGSEA.

CDR3 in amino acids: CATPRTGGTEAFF. The CDR3 coding sequence is TGTGCCACTCCCAGGACAGGGGGCACTGAAGCTTTCTTT. The chain employs TRBV6-1 and TRBJ1-1, with 10 bases that match TRBD1. The CDR3 spans 13 residues. After removal of 10 bases from V and 4 bases from J, the junction contained 6 bases not matched to a gene. CDR1 is MNHNS, CDR2 SASEGT, per germline.

J is TRBJ2-3 and V is TRBV11-1, with D possibly called TRBD1 or TRBD2 (5 bases each). With 4 bases removed from V and 5 bases from J, the gap between germline ends came to 28 bases. Germline loops: CDR1 SGHAT, CDR2 FQDESV (reference sequence). The CDR3 is made up of 19 amino acids. CDR3 sequence: CASSSGGSSVGAHIDTQYF. The CDR3 coding sequence is TGTGCCAGCAGCTCTGGGGGAAGTTCTGTTGGAGCCCACATAGATACGCAGTATTTT.

About this clonotype: At one of its ends the junction is not consistent with the germline gene, which may arise from a read error. V is TRBV5-4 and J is TRBJ2-2, with 12 bases that match TRBD1. From germline, CDR1 is SGHNT and CDR2 YYREEE (reference sequence). This CDR3 has 16 amino acids. The CDR3 coding sequence is TGTGCTAGCATCTCCCCGGGACAGGGGGCTGCCGGGGAGCTGTTTTTT. This translates into CASISPGQGAAGELFF.

Points on this clonotype: This may be a read error, as it is one base from a much larger clone. Likely a read error: the CDR3 ends without its conserved phenylalanine or tryptophan. This chain uses TRBV30 with TRBJ1-5; TRBD1 matches at 8 bases. Germline trimming cut 2 bases from V and 9 bases from J; bases unmatched to any gene: 9. Germline V CDR1 and CDR2: GTSNPN, SVGIG (reference sequence). The CDR3 runs 14 residues. The CDR3 bases are TGTGCCTGGAGTCGACAGGGGCTAGGGGCGCCCCAGCATGTT. This encodes CAWSRQGLGAPQHV.

The J gene is TRBJ2-1, the V gene TRBV2, with 10 bases aligning to TRBD2. With V trimmed by 2 bases and J by 10 bases, 17 bases remained unmatched. CDR3 length: 18 amino acids. Germline-derived CDR1 and CDR2 are SNHLY and FYNNEI. The CDR3 is CASSETAGGPSDIKEQFF. The CDR3 coding sequence is TGTGCCAGCAGTGAAACAGCGGGAGGGCCCTCGGACATCAAAGAGCAGTTCTTC.

Remarks on this clonotype: No conserved phenylalanine or tryptophan ends this CDR3, so it is likely a read error. The J gene is TRBJ2-3, the V gene TRBV29-1; D is perhaps TRBD1 (6 bases). The CDR3 has 14 amino acids. CDR1 SQVTM and CDR2 ANQGSEA come from the germline V gene. V lost 5 bases, J lost 4 bases, and 16 bases lay in between. CDR3 region: CSVSGTWTSDTQYC. CDR3 bases: TGCAGCGTTTCCGGGACATGGACGTCAGATACGCAGTATTGT.

Concerning this clonotype itself: The CDR3 does not end in the conserved phenylalanine or tryptophan, so this is likely a read error. The chain has TRBV12-3 or TRBV12-4 and TRBJ2-3; D is possibly TRBD2 (5 bases). The CDR3 contains 13 residues. V gave up 3 bases and J gave up 3 bases, with 7 bases separating them. CDR3 protein: CASSLRGTDTQYY. CDR3 nucleotide sequence: TGTGCCAGCAGTTTGAGAGGGACAGATACGCAGTATTAT.

Ten or more counts support this clonotype. The V and J genes are TRBV5-1 and TRBJ2-3, with 8 bases that match TRBD2. The J segment lost 0 bases and the V segment lost 1 base, leaving 4 bases of the junction unmatched. CDR1 is SGHRS and CDR2 is YFSETQ in the germline V gene. There are 16 residues in the CDR3. This CDR3 reads CASSLQASGSTDTQYF. CDR3 sequence (DNA): TGCGCCAGCAGCTTGCAAGCTAGCGGGAGCACAGATACGCAGTATTTT.

This clonotype appeared once. This chain connects TRBV5-1 to TRBJ2-1, with D perhaps TRBD1 (5 bases). CDR1 is SGHRS, CDR2 YFSETQ, per germline. V lost 10 bases, J lost 10 bases, and 18 bases lay in between. This CDR3 has 12 residues. CDR3 sequence reads: CARSLVRAEQFF. CDR3 nucleotide sequence: TGCGCCCGTAGCTTGGTCAGGGCCGAGCAGTTCTTC.

As regards this clonotype: A much bigger clone sits one base away, suggesting this may be a read error. The conserved closing phenylalanine or tryptophan is absent in this CDR3, likely reflecting a read error. The CDR3 nucleotides read TGCAGCGTTGAAGCCGGGACTAGCGGGATAACCAGGGAGCTGTTTCTT. This encodes CSVEAGTSGITRELFL. The chain combines TRBV29-1 with TRBJ2-2, with TRBD2 matching over 13 bases. The CDR3 runs to 16 residues. V was pared by 1 base and J by 9 bases, with 8 bases of the junction left unmatched. From germline, CDR1 is SQVTM and CDR2 ANQGSEA.